Shown below are 27 T cell receptor beta chains from a single sample sequenced in a study of T cells in women clearing cervical HPV infection. TCRdb keeps only in-frame clones here, not all; method: immunoSEQ multiplex PCR. The sample's table shows about 35,000 clones. The sample comprised blood buffy coat. The receptors here all came from a woman aged 18 to 75 with a cervical HPV16 infection that either progressed to CIN3+ or cleared (not recorded which).

In the case of this clone: The missing CDR3 end, 3 residues past where the read stops, is filled in from the germline J gene. The V gene is TRBV18, the J gene TRBJ1-1, with D uncertain. The CDR3 covers 15 residues. Per germline, CDR1 KGHSH and CDR2 LQKENI. The V gene lost 3 bases and the J gene lost 0 bases, with 11 bases spanning the gap. The sequenced part of the CDR3 DNA is TGTGCCAGCTCACCCAGGTCTTCTTTGAACACTGAA. Amino acids: CASSPRSSLNTE. The CDR3 in full is CASSPRSSLNTEAFF.

About this clone itself: The read is 3 residues too short to cover the CDR3 end, so that end is filled in from the germline J gene. The chain uses TRBV7-8 and TRBJ2-7, with 7 positions matching TRBD1. J gave up 0 bases and V 5 bases, and 7 bases lay outside the gene matches. Per germline, CDR1 SGHVS and CDR2 FQNEAQ. The CDR3 is made up of 15 amino acids. CDR3 DNA (partial): TGTGCCAGCAGCCCCGGACAGGTCCGCTCCTACGAG. Translated, it gives CASSPGQVRSYE. In full, the CDR3 is CASSPGQVRSYEQYF.

Regarding this clone: The read ends 3 residues early relative to the CDR3; the germline J gene fills the gap. J is TRBJ1-2 and V is TRBV2, with a tentative D call TRBD1 (6 bases). Trimming pared 2 bases from V and 2 bases from J, leaving 9 bases between. Germline CDR1 reads SNHLY; CDR2 reads FYNNEI. The CDR3 contains 14 residues. The CDR3 protein is CASSEIQGNYGYTF. Partial CDR3 DNA: TGTGCCAGCAGTGAAATTCAGGGGAACTATGGC.

A note on this clone: Coverage ceases 3 residues before the CDR3 finishes, and the germline J gene fills in the end. V gene TRBV18 combines with J gene TRBJ1-3, with D uncertain. The V and J ends lost 6 bases and 3 bases respectively, with 12 bases between them. From germline, CDR1 is KGHSH and CDR2 LQKENI. CDR3 length equals 14 residues. The covered CDR3 bases are TGTGCCAGCTCTCTCTCTGGTAGTGGAAACACC. This sequence encodes CASSLSGSGNT. Given in full, the CDR3 is CASSLSGSGNTIYF. The full variable domain, completed using reference TRBV18 and TRBJ1-3, is NAGVMQNPRHLVRRRGQEARLRCSPMKGHSHVYWYRQLPEEGLKFMVYLQKENIIDESGMPKERFSAEFPKEGPSILRIQQVVRGDSAAYFCASSLSGSGNTIYFGEGSWLTVV.

As regards this clone: The read ends 3 residues early relative to the CDR3; the germline J gene fills the gap. The V call is TRBV18, the J call TRBJ2-5; 14 nucleotides align to TRBD2. The CDR3 contains 17 residues. The ends lost 0 bases at V and 4 bases at J; junction bases unmatched: 4. Germline CDR1 reads KGHSH; CDR2 reads LQKENI. The covered CDR3 bases are TGTGCCAGCTCACCACCCGGACTAGCGGGAGGTTTAGAGACC. Its translation is CASSPPGLAGGLET. The entire CDR3 reads CASSPPGLAGGLETQYF.

A note on this clone: The read falls 3 residues short of the CDR3 end, and the missing part is taken from the germline J gene. This chain uses TRBV7-3 with TRBJ2-2, with D possibly TRBD1 on 6 matching bases. CDR1 SGHTA and CDR2 FQGTGA come from the germline V gene. The CDR3 is 15 residues long. Incomplete CDR3 DNA: TGTGCCAGCAGCTTAAGGGGAACAGGGAATGAAAAG. It is translated as CASSLRGTGNEK. The complete CDR3 reads CASSLRGTGNEKLFF.

A remark on this clone: The CDR3 extends 3 residues past the end of the read, so its final part is completed from the germline J gene. The chain recombines TRBV2 with TRBJ2-1; the D gene is possibly TRBD2 (7 bases). This CDR3 has 14 residues. The germline V and J ends were trimmed by 6 bases and 7 bases, with 16 bases remaining between them. Germline lookup yields CDR1 SNHLY and CDR2 FYNNEI. The CDR3 bases that were read are TGTGCCAGCAGCCTGGAGGGGGGGAGTAATGAG. This codes for CASSLEGGSNE. The whole CDR3 reads CASSLEGGSNEQFF.

CDR3 sequence: CASSPRRADGEKLFF. The covered CDR3 bases are TGTGCCAGCTCACCTCGGAGGGCCGATGGGGAAAAA. V gene TRBV18 combines with J gene TRBJ1-4; D is unresolved. The observed sequence ends 3 residues before the CDR3 terminus, with the missing tail filled in from the germline J gene. The CDR3 has 15 residues. Trimming took 3 bases from V and 8 from J, leaving 16 bases between them. The V gene's germline CDR1 is KGHSH and CDR2 LQKENI.

Incomplete CDR3 DNA: TGCGCCAGCAGCCAAGCACAGCCATCCGGGGAG. It specifies CASSQAQPSGE. The whole CDR3 reads CASSQAQPSGELFF. This chain joins TRBV4-1 and TRBJ2-2; D is uncertain. The read terminates 3 residues ahead of where the CDR3 ends, so the germline J gene completes it. The V gene's germline CDR1 is MGHRA and CDR2 YSYEKL. Between the trimmed V and J ends, which lost 1 base and 6 bases, there was a span of 9 bases. The CDR3 is 14 amino acids.

To note about this clone: The read ends 3 residues early relative to the CDR3; the germline J gene fills the gap. The chain has TRBV19 and TRBJ2-3, with TRBD1 matching over 7 bases. Germline V gives CDR1 LNHDA, CDR2 SQIVND (reference sequence). The ends lost 4 bases at V and 0 bases at J; junction bases unmatched: 10. The CDR3 runs 17 residues. CDR3 residues: CASSSLGTATSTDTQYF. The CDR3 bases that were read are TGTGCCAGTAGTAGCCTCGGGACAGCTACTAGCACAGATACG.

In the case of this clone: Read sequence stops 3 residues before the CDR3 end, and the germline J gene provides the missing end. The V gene is TRBV5-4, the J gene TRBJ2-2, with 7 bases fitting TRBD1. The CDR3 loop spans 15 amino acids. J was trimmed by 5 bases and V by 4 bases; bases with no gene match: 8. CDR1 and CDR2 (germline): SGHNT, YYREEE (reference sequence). The CDR3 DNA, read in part, is TGTGCCAGCAGCCCCGGGACAGCTTGGACCGGGGAG. It translates to CASSPGTAWTGE. The complete CDR3 reads CASSPGTAWTGELFF.

As regards this clone: The CDR3 extends 3 residues past the end of the read, so its final part is completed from the germline J gene. The chain employs TRBV5-1 and TRBJ1-1, with D possibly being TRBD1 (6 bases). Germline CDR1 and CDR2: SGHRS and YFSETQ. This CDR3 spans 14 amino acids. CDR3 sequence: CASSPGQSKDEAFF. The part of the CDR3 DNA that was read is TGCGCCAGCAGCCCCGGACAGAGTAAGGACGAA.

A remark on this clone: The read terminates 3 residues before the CDR3 end, so the remaining end is supplied by the germline J gene. This chain links TRBV5-1 with TRBJ1-2; D gene ambiguous. Trimming took 4 bases from V and 6 from J, leaving 19 bases between them. Germline V CDR1 and CDR2: SGHRS, YFSETQ. This CDR3 has 15 residues. The CDR3 loop is CASSPRGQGFDGYTF. The sequenced part of the CDR3 DNA is TGCGCCAGCAGCCCCCGAGGGCAAGGGTTTGATGGC.

A remark on this clone: The read terminates 3 residues ahead of where the CDR3 ends, so the germline J gene completes it. This specimen includes other DNA sequences encoding the same CDR3. The chain joins TRBV18 to TRBJ1-3; D might be TRBD1 (5 bases). CDR1 and CDR2 from the germline V gene are KGHSH and LQKENI. V was pared by 3 bases and J by 2 bases, with 14 bases between. The CDR3 length is 16 residues. The CDR3 loop reads CASSPSGGVAGNTIYF. CDR3 bases read: TGTGCCAGCTCACCCAGTGGGGGGGTCGCTGGAAACACC.

As concerns this clone: Read sequence stops 3 residues before the CDR3 end, and the germline J gene provides the missing end. The gene calls are TRBV29-1 and TRBJ2-2; TRBD1 aligns across 9 bases. The length of the CDR3 is 12 residues. Germline assignment: CDR1 SQVTM and CDR2 ANQGSEA. The CDR3 DNA, read in part, is TGCAGCGGGGGGACAGGGTACGAAAAG. It yields the protein CSGGTGYEK. Given in full, the CDR3 is CSGGTGYEKLFF.

On this clone: The CDR3 end is not reached by the read, which stops 3 residues before it; the germline J gene fills it in. The V and J genes are TRBV18 and TRBJ1-6; 9 nucleotides align to TRBD1. The junction had 7 bases not matched to a gene; V was cut back by 2 bases and J by 8 bases. Germline V lookup: CDR1 KGHSH, CDR2 LQKENI. The CDR3 is made up of 16 amino acids. The sequenced part of the CDR3 DNA is TGTGCCAGCTCACCAAAAATACAGGGGGCGGATTCACCC. Translated: CASSPKIQGADSP. The CDR3 as a whole reads CASSPKIQGADSPLHF.

The CDR3 is CASSLDAGGLYEQYF. CDR3 bases read: TGTGCCAGCAGCTTGGATGCGGGGGGGCTGTACGAG. The chain combines TRBV5-4 with TRBJ2-7; 9 bases align to TRBD2. The read terminates 3 residues before the CDR3 end, so the remaining end is supplied by the germline J gene. Germline CDR1 and CDR2: SGHNT and YYREEE (reference sequence). V lost 0 bases, J lost 4 bases, and 5 bases stayed unmatched. The CDR3 consists of 15 residues.

For this clone: The read terminates 3 residues ahead of where the CDR3 ends, so the germline J gene completes it. The genes are TRBV16 and TRBJ2-7; 11 positions match TRBD2. Germline V gives CDR1 KGHSY, CDR2 FQNENV. After removal of 1 base from V and 0 bases from J, the junction contained 11 bases not matched to a gene. This CDR3 is built from 19 residues. The CDR3 sequence is CASSQCVLAGGPSSYEQYF. The covered CDR3 bases are TGTGCCAGCAGCCAATGTGTGCTAGCGGGGGGACCGAGCTCCTACGAG.

Remarks on this clone: The read ends 3 residues early relative to the CDR3; the germline J gene fills the gap. The genes are TRBV2 and TRBJ2-3, with TRBD2 as a possible D gene (5 bases). The CDR3 has 13 residues. Germline V gives CDR1 SNHLY, CDR2 FYNNEI. The CDR3: CASSASFQETQYF. The CDR3 DNA, read in part, is TGTGCCAGCAGCGCTAGCTTCCAAGAGACG.

Remarks on this clone: The read terminates 3 residues before the CDR3 end, so the remaining end is supplied by the germline J gene. The genes are TRBV11-3 and TRBJ2-1; TRBD2 matches at 7 bases. This CDR3 is 15 amino acids long. V shed 3 bases and J 0 bases; nucleotides not matched to a gene: 2. From germline, CDR1 is SGHNT and CDR2 YENEEA. The sequenced part of the CDR3 DNA is TGTGCCAGCAGCTTCGGCGGGAGCTCCTACAATGAG. Translating it yields CASSFGGSSYNE. The entire CDR3 sequence reads CASSFGGSSYNEQFF.

This CDR3 is CAWSVLVPGLAGPTDTYTF. The DNA read from the CDR3 is TGTGCCTGGAGTGTGTTGGTGCCCGGACTAGCGGGCCCCACAGATACC. This chain joins TRBV30 and TRBJ1-2; no definite D call. The read comes to an end 3 residues before the CDR3 does, leaving the germline J gene to fill in the end. CDR1 and CDR2 from the germline V gene are GTSNPN and SVGIG (reference sequence). CDR3 length: 19 amino acids. The variable domain in full, with the rest retrieved from reference TRBV30 and TRBJ1-2, is SQTIHQWPATLVQPVGSPLSLECTVEGTSNPNLYWYRQAAGRGLQLLFYSVGIGQISSEVPQNLSASRPQDRQFILSSKKLLLSDSGFYLCAWSVLVPGLAGPTDTYTFGSGTRLTVV.

Details on this clone: The read falls 3 residues short of the CDR3 end, and the missing part is taken from the germline J gene. J is TRBJ2-5 and V is TRBV4-1; 9 nucleotides line up with TRBD2. This CDR3 spans 18 amino acids. Germline V gene data show CDR1 as MGHRA and CDR2 as YSYEKL. The junction had 16 bases not matched to a gene; V was cut back by 1 base and J by 7 bases. CDR3 sequence: CASSQGSSGGQLLGTQYF. The sequenced part of the CDR3 DNA is TGCGCCAGCAGCCAAGGGAGTAGCGGGGGCCAGCTTTTAGGGACC.

Note on this clone: The CDR3 end lies 3 residues beyond the end of the read and is filled in from the germline J gene. The chain couples TRBV2 to TRBJ1-4; 10 nucleotides align to TRBD1. The V gene's germline CDR1 is SNHLY and CDR2 FYNNEI. The V gene end was trimmed by 4 bases and the J gene end by 7 bases; junction bases not matched to a gene: 3. The CDR3 is 14 residues long. CDR3 region: CASSGGQGGEKLFF. CDR3 DNA, as far as it was read: TGTGCCAGCAGTGGCGGACAGGGGGGTGAAAAA.

A note on this clone: Read coverage stops 3 residues before the CDR3 terminus; the germline J gene supplies the remainder. This chain joins TRBV11-3 and TRBJ2-1; 9 positions match TRBD2. The CDR3 sequence is 15 residues long. V shed 5 bases, J shed 8 bases, and the junction held 10 bases outside the gene matches. The germline V gene has CDR1 SGHNT and CDR2 YENEEA. CDR3 bases read: TGTGCCAGCAGCCCCTTCGCGGGGGGGCCGCATGAG. Amino acids: CASSPFAGGPHE. The full CDR3 reads CASSPFAGGPHEQFF. Using reference TRBV11-3 and TRBJ2-1 for the parts outside the CDR3, the full variable domain is EAGVVQSPRYKIIEKKQPVAFWCNPISGHNTLYWYLQNLGQGPELLIRYENEEAVDDSQLPKDRFSAERLKGVDSTLKIQPAELGDSAVYLCASSPFAGGPHEQFFGPGTRLTVL.

With respect to this clone: The read halts 3 residues ahead of the CDR3 end, with the missing end drawn from the germline J gene. The V gene is TRBV10-2, the J gene TRBJ1-6; 10 nucleotides line up with TRBD1. The germline V gene has CDR1 WSHSY and CDR2 SAAADI. The CDR3 consists of 14 residues. V trimming: 7 bases; J trimming: 6 bases; junction bases outside the gene matches: 3. The CDR3 sequence: CASTGTGVNSPLHF. The DNA read from the CDR3 is TGCGCCAGCACTGGGACAGGGGTTAATTCACCC.

On this clone: The read is 3 residues too short to cover the CDR3 end, so that end is filled in from the germline J gene. The J gene is TRBJ2-2, the V gene TRBV18, with D possibly TRBD2 on 6 matching bases. Trimming shortened V by 6 bases and J by 6 bases, and 20 bases separated the two germline ends. This CDR3 contains 16 residues. Germline V gene lookup returns CDR1 KGHSH and CDR2 LQKENI. The sequenced CDR3 bases are TGTGCCAGCTCTTCAGACGGGACTCCCGGACCCGGGGAG. It yields the protein CASSSDGTPGPGE. The full-length CDR3 reads as CASSSDGTPGPGELFF.

Notes on this clone: The DNA ends 3 residues before the CDR3 does, and the rest of the CDR3 is filled in from the germline J gene. The J gene is TRBJ1-6, the V gene TRBV12-3 or TRBV12-4, with 9 bases that match TRBD1. The CDR3 spans 14 residues. V lost 3 bases and J lost 9; bases outside the gene matches: 3. The CDR3 protein is CASSFGDRASPLHF. CDR3 DNA (partial): TGTGCCAGCAGTTTCGGGGACAGGGCTTCACCC.